Given below is one T cell receptor beta chain in context. The antigen this receptor binds is unknown. Base qualities are not at hand, and no much larger clone is one base apart. This specimen belongs to a study of CD8+CD57+ T cells in acquired aplastic anemia (dated 2018 in TCRdb). Describing the broader study: A mean of about 3.2 ug of DNA, ranging from about 0.19 to 27.4 ug, was extracted from sorted CD4+ and CD8+ cells. Healthy donor samples averaged roughly 9.9 million reads for CD4+ and roughly 11 million for CD8+ cells.

After removal of 6 bases from V and 1 base from J, the junction retains 6 bases not matched to a gene. Per the germline V gene (reference sequence), SEHNR is the CDR1 and FQNEAQ is the CDR2. From the cysteine through the phenylalanine, the CDR3 covers 15 amino acids. Only CDR3 DNA is held: 45 bases, read in frame from base 1. What the research found in general, with its limitations: Patients and healthy controls showed no significant difference in CD8+ Simpson's diversity (P=0.060). Roughly 30 CD8+ CDR3 sequences were found to be shared between patients and controls, but these sequences appeared to be highly expressed in patients and within the immunodominant clones of the patients.

Genomic DNA was used as template for profiling of TCR beta VDJ combinations and CDR3 sequences. An Illumina HiSeq 2000 was used for TCR repertoire sequencing. As for the original processing: TRBV/TRBJ rearrangement plots, CDR3 size and DJ length profiles, and Simpson's diversity index were used to assess repertoires. The most abundant DNA sequence in the deep sequencing data was taken as the immunodominant clone. CDR3 amino acid sequences were screened for sharing across subjects and were compared with published repertoires and the VDJdb database. Through fastp at Q25 and MiXCR, TCRdb rebuilt clones from the public reads, retaining in-frame beta chains. Merged by CDR3 protein, the rows form single entries marked with the most common genes and DNA. None of the V and J calls come from the authors' own analysis; TCRdb made them. This sample comprises around 68,000 distinct CDR3 sequences, approximately 54% of them detected only once. Roughly 8% of the sample comes from the top ten.

TCR repertoires of sorted CD4+ and CD8+ blood T cells from severe aplastic anemia patients and healthy subjects were deep-sequenced in the study. Ficoll-Paque density gradient centrifugation was used to isolate peripheral blood mononuclear cells. Before DNA extraction, CD4+ and CD8+ T cells were sorted with FACS or magnetic beads. The rearrangement joined TRBV7-9 to TRBJ2-5; TRBD1 aligns with 9 central bases. Sequencing was done on a sample of sorted CD4+, CD8+, or CD8+CD57+ T cells (not recorded which) from PBMCs. The clonotype comes from a human donor in good health, serving as a control. The DNA reads TGTGCCAGCAGGGGCTCGACAGGGGGCCAAGAGACCCAGTACTTC. This translates into CASRGSTGGQETQYF.